A selection of T cell receptor beta chains follows, all from one sample in a study of cytomegalovirus exposure and HLA in healthy donors. This table comes from immunoSEQ multiplex PCR, and its TCRdb copy is limited to in-frame clones, with some not included. The sample has over 150,000 clones; roughly 80% are singletons. The sequencing sample was made of PBMCs. Source of these receptors: a male donor in good health and CMV-seronegative. CDR3s include the opening cysteine and the closing phenylalanine or tryptophan. Each record gives: J gene, clone size, D gene, V gene, CDR3 protein, CDR3 DNA. The D gene is left open where the match is weak. Only part of the rows carry a size: once, few, many, or a class if the clone is expanded.

TRBJ2-3 . TRBD2 TRBV23-1 CASSQSGTSGRDTQYF TGCGCCAGCAGTCAATCGGGGACTAGCGGTAGAGATACGCAGTATTTT
TRBJ1-4 . . TRBV6-5 CASSYSSGATNEKLFF TGTGCCAGCAGTTACTCGTCCGGAGCAACTAATGAAAAACTGTTTTTT
TRBJ2-5 . TRBD1 TRBV7-3 CASSRDSQETQYF TGTGCCAGCAGCAGGGACAGCCAAGAGACCCAGTACTTC
TRBJ1-6 . . TRBV11-2 CASSLDFEGPPLHF TGTGCCAGCAGCTTAGATTTCGAGGGCCCACCCCTCCACTTT
TRBJ2-2 . . TRBV6-4 CASSDSESGELFF TGTGCCAGCAGTGACTCTGAGTCCGGGGAGCTGTTTTTT
TRBJ2-3 . TRBD2 TRBV7-3 CASRVAGGPGDTQYF TGTGCCAGCAGGGTAGCGGGAGGGCCCGGAGATACGCAGTATTTT
TRBJ2-2 few TRBD1 TRBV7-9 CAMDRGTGELFF TGTGCCATGGACAGGGGGACCGGGGAGCTGTTTTTT
TRBJ1-3 . . TRBV6-5 CASSYGSITGNTIYF TGTGCCAGCAGTTACGGCAGTATCACTGGAAACACCATATATTTT
TRBJ1-1 . TRBD1 TRBV27 CASSFDRGNTEAFF TGTGCCAGCAGTTTCGACAGGGGCAACACTGAAGCTTTCTTT
TRBJ2-7 . . TRBV11-2 CASSSGEQYF TGTGCCAGCAGCTCCGGCGAGCAGTACTTC
TRBJ2-1 . TRBD1 TRBV7-9 CASSLTGGNNEQFF TGTGCCAGCAGCTTAACAGGGGGTAACAATGAGCAGTTCTTC
TRBJ1-1 . . TRBV9 CASSVGGGAEAFF TGTGCCAGCAGCGTAGGGGGGGGCGCTGAAGCTTTCTTT
TRBJ1-2 . . TRBV11-2 CASSLDLAQGSGYTF TGTGCCAGCAGCTTAGATCTCGCCCAGGGGAGCGGCTACACCTTC
TRBJ2-7 . . TRBV4-3 CASSQGIASRSYEQYF TGCGCCAGCAGCCAAGGCATTGCGTCTAGGTCCTACGAGCAGTACTTC
TRBJ2-7 . . TRBV9 CASSVGGQAYEQYF TGTGCCAGCAGCGTTGGCGGACAAGCCTACGAGCAGTACTTC